A selection of T cell receptor beta chains follows, all from one sample in a study of cytomegalovirus exposure and HLA in healthy donors. TCRdb's copy holds only in-frame clones and misses some; the assay was immunoSEQ multiplex PCR. The data show about 130,000 clones, with 85% to 90% seen just once and approximately 1.2% held by the top ten. Sequencing was done on a sample of PBMCs. Receptors were obtained from a woman younger than 35 in good health and CMV-seronegative. Each CDR3 is given with its conserved first and last residue. A D gene is named only where the DNA matches it firmly. Clone size is given for some rows only: seen once, a few or many times, or a class if the clone is expanded.

>TRBD2|TRBJ2-1|-|TRBV10-3
CAINSGGGNSPMLF
TGTGCCATCAATTCGGGGGGGGGCAATAGCCCCATGCTCTTC
>-|TRBJ2-1|-|TRBV5-1
CASSQEDSWAEQFF
TGCGCCAGCAGTCAAGAGGACAGCTGGGCTGAGCAGTTCTTC
>-|TRBJ2-3|-|TRBV2
CASTILDTQYF
TGTGCCAGCACTATCCTGGATACGCAGTATTTT
>TRBD1|TRBJ2-7|-|TRBV7-2
CASSSRQGDEQYF
TGTGCCAGCAGCTCACGACAGGGGGACGAGCAGTACTTC
>-|TRBJ1-5|-|TRBV29-1
CSVEIQPNQPQHF
TGCAGCGTTGAAATACAGCCGAATCAGCCCCAGCATTTT
>TRBD2|TRBJ2-1|-|TRBV11-2
CASSLGRRLAGEILDQFF
TGTGCCAGCAGCTTAGGCCGGAGACTAGCGGGGGAAATCCTTGACCAGTTCTTC
>-|TRBJ2-5|-|TRBV10-3
CAISSGEKKTQYF
TGTGCCATCAGTTCTGGGGAGAAGAAGACCCAGTACTTC
>-|TRBJ1-2|few|TRBV20-1
CSAQRAGGYTF
TGCAGTGCTCAACGGGCGGGTGGCTACACCTTC
>-|TRBJ2-5|-|TRBV9
CASSVSVGRETQYF
TGTGCCAGCAGCGTATCAGTTGGGAGAGAGACCCAGTACTTC
>TRBD2|TRBJ2-1|-|TRBV19
CASSIHGGAVDEQFF
TGTGCCAGTAGTATACACGGGGGGGCCGTCGATGAGCAGTTCTTC
>-|TRBJ2-7|-|TRBV6-1
CASSARQDESYEQYF
TGTGCCAGCAGTGCAAGACAGGACGAATCCTACGAGCAGTACTTC
>-|TRBJ1-2|-|TRBV29-1
CSVPGWGTGFGGYTF
TGCAGCGTCCCGGGTTGGGGTACAGGTTTTGGTGGCTACACCTTC